The rows below give T cell receptor beta chains drawn from one sample of a study of T cell repertoires in cytomegalovirus infection. A single record per CDR3 protein comes from TCRdb applying MiXCR to the reads. The data contain around 550,000 distinct CDR3 sequences, around a quarter of them singletons. The sequenced sample was PBMCs. These receptors all come from a human donor in good health (CMV status not recorded). Some clones in this sample may be carry-over from other donors' samples. Each CDR3 is given without its conserved first and last residue.

CDR3 protein: ASSPGLGRGEGNTGELF
V gene: TRBV7-2

CDR3 protein: ASSYSRGPLNTGELF
V gene: TRBV6-2/TRBV6-3

CDR3 protein: ASSLSSGTGPETQY
V gene: TRBV6-2/TRBV6-3

CDR3 protein: ASSLSRTGRSYEQY
V gene: TRBV14

CDR3 protein: SAQWGYEQF
V gene: TRBV20-1

CDR3 protein: ASSDHRGSSYNEQF
V gene: TRBV6-4

CDR3 protein: ASSMAGANVLT
V gene: TRBV19

CDR3 protein: ASSGTRYSYNEQF
V gene: TRBV7-9

CDR3 protein: ASSDSRADIQY
V gene: TRBV25-1

CDR3 protein: ATSDATRLAGGPADTQY
V gene: TRBV24-1

CDR3 protein: ASSFLEGSYNEQF
V gene: TRBV28

CDR3 protein: ASSQQVYTEAF
V gene: TRBV14

CDR3 protein: ASSLSAGSTGELF
V gene: TRBV27

CDR3 protein: ASRGQGSGLYGYT
V gene: TRBV28

CDR3 protein: ASSESPGTSYGDEQF
V gene: TRBV25-1

CDR3 protein: ASSSRAGLWYGYT
V gene: TRBV7-8

CDR3 protein: ASSPNRDGGNTIY
V gene: TRBV18

CDR3 protein: SASTGGTDQPQH
V gene: TRBV20-1

CDR3 protein: ASSEPSGSYNEQF
V gene: TRBV6-1

CDR3 protein: ASSLGHSGYT
V gene: TRBV5-1

CDR3 protein: ASSSGRGRGQETQY
V gene: TRBV7-8

CDR3 protein: ASSWERNVLT
V gene: TRBV6-6

CDR3 protein: ASSLGEYNEKLF
V gene: TRBV7-9

CDR3 protein: ATSDLAGGSDEQF
V gene: TRBV24-1

CDR3 protein: ASSYHGRNEQF
V gene: TRBV6-2/TRBV6-3

CDR3 protein: ASSLWDGQY
V gene: TRBV7-2

CDR3 protein: ASSFRTGGGIEKLF
V gene: TRBV28

CDR3 protein: ASSSDRAGHT
V gene: TRBV7-2

CDR3 protein: ASSGSRGSGEKLF
V gene: TRBV7-2

CDR3 protein: AISESGREYEQY
V gene: TRBV10-3

CDR3 protein: AILRSDRWELF
V gene: TRBV10-3

CDR3 protein: ASSLGGRGDGRYIQY
V gene: TRBV7-2

CDR3 protein: DSSTSIGEGGYNEQF
V gene: TRBV19

CDR3 protein: ASDFAAGGIGEQF
V gene: TRBV12-3/TRBV12-4

CDR3 protein: AIRGAATANTGELF
V gene: TRBV10-3

CDR3 protein: ASSLWGASGNTIY
V gene: TRBV5-4

CDR3 protein: ASSADRGRALHEAF
V gene: TRBV2

CDR3 protein: ASALAGGYNEQF
V gene: TRBV12-3/TRBV12-4

CDR3 protein: ASSLTPPSSLSGNTIY
V gene: TRBV7-3

CDR3 protein: ASKSTGRRNTEAF
V gene: TRBV19